These T cell receptor beta chains were read from a single sample in a study of T cells in Graves' hyperthyroidism and ophthalmopathy. TCRdb re-called the multiplex PCR reads with MiXCR, one entry per CDR3 protein. The sample has roughly 580,000 distinct CDR3 sequences, around 42% seen once. The sequenced sample consisted of peripheral blood or thyroid tissue (not recorded which). The receptors stem from a young woman with Graves' hyperthyroidism. Each CDR3 is given with its conserved first and last residue. D genes are given only for firm matches. Clone size is stated in some rows and not others, as once, few, many or a class when expanded.

TGCGCCAGCAGTGACAGAACGAGCAATCAGCCCCAGCATTTT,CASSDRTSNQPQHF,TRBJ1-5,.,.,14,TRBV10-2
TGTGCCAGCAGCTTAGGCAAGGGGGAGCTGTTTTTT,CASSLGKGELFF,TRBJ2-2,.,.,12,TRBV7-9
TGTGCCACCAGTAGAACCGGGACAGGGGGCTCTGGGGCCAACGTCCTGACTTTC,CATSRTGTGGSGANVLTF,TRBJ2-6,TRBD1,.,18,TRBV24-1
TGTGCCACCAGTGACGTCGGAGGGGGTGGCCAAGAGACCCAGTACTTC,CATSDVGGGGQETQYF,TRBJ2-5,.,.,16,TRBV24-1
TGTGCCAGCAGCAAGCAGGGACAGCCCCAGCATTTT,CASSKQGQPQHF,TRBJ1-5,.,many,12,TRBV7-8
TGTGCCAGCACCGAGACACAGAACTATCAGCCCCAGCATTTT,CASTETQNYQPQHF,TRBJ1-5,.,many,14,TRBV6-5
TGTGCCAGCAGCTTCTGGACAGGTGGTAGCAATCAGCCCCAGCATTTT,CASSFWTGGSNQPQHF,TRBJ1-5,TRBD1,.,16,TRBV7-9
TGTGCCAGCAGCAGGGGAGAAGCGGGAGTTTGGGAGCTGTTTTTT,CASSRGEAGVWELFF,TRBJ2-2,TRBD2,.,15,TRBV7-2
TGTGCCAGCAGCCAAGAGGGAAGGGGCCAAGAGACCCAGTACTTC,CASSQEGRGQETQYF,TRBJ2-5,.,once,15,TRBV7-2
TGTGCCAGCAGCTCCGGGACAGGGGGCGTAACGAAGCAGTACTTC,CASSSGTGGVTKQYF,TRBJ2-7,TRBD1,.,15,TRBV7-9
TGTGCTAGTAGGACAGGGGAGGGCTACACCTTC,CASRTGEGYTF,TRBJ1-2,TRBD1,.,11,TRBV25-1
TGTGCCAGCAGTCCGCACAGACAGGGGAACACTGAAGCTTTCTTT,CASSPHRQGNTEAFF,TRBJ1-1,TRBD1,few,15,TRBV6-5
TGTGCCATCAGTGAGTCGACAGGTGCACCTGGAAACACCATATATTTT,CAISESTGAPGNTIYF,TRBJ1-3,.,.,16,TRBV10-3
TGTGCCAGCAGCTCCGCGACAGGGGAGGTGGGTCAGCCCCAGCATTTT,CASSSATGEVGQPQHF,TRBJ1-5,TRBD1,many,16,TRBV7-9
TGTGCCAGTAGTATAGCGGGACAGTCCTTCCCCGGGGAGCTGTTTTTT,CASSIAGQSFPGELFF,TRBJ2-2,TRBD1,.,16,TRBV19
TGTGCCACCTCTGACGCAGGAAGTGACACTGAAGCTTTCTTT,CATSDAGSDTEAFF,TRBJ1-1,.,many,14,TRBV24-1
TGTGCCAGCAGTTTGGTGGTATACGGGCAGTACTTC,CASSLVVYGQYF,TRBJ2-7,.,.,12,TRBV12-3/TRBV12-4
TGTGCCACCGCCACGGGGGGCAATGAGCAGTTCTTC,CATATGGNEQFF,TRBJ2-1,TRBD2,.,12,TRBV24-1
TGCAGTGCTAGATCCGGGACAGGGATTGAAAAACTGTTTTTT,CSARSGTGIEKLFF,TRBJ1-4,TRBD1,.,14,TRBV20-1
TGCAGCGTGGTGGCGGGGGGCAATCAGCCCCAGCATTTT,CSVVAGGNQPQHF,TRBJ1-5,.,.,13,TRBV29-1
TGTGCCCGGACTCTGCGGGGTTGGAGCTACACCTTC,CARTLRGWSYTF,TRBJ1-2,.,once,12,TRBV25-1
TGTGCCAGCAGGGACAGGGGGCATAACTATGGCTACACCTTC,CASRDRGHNYGYTF,TRBJ1-2,TRBD1,.,14,TRBV7-9
TGTGCCAGCAGCAGCTCTAGCGGGAGGGATGCGCAGTATTTT,CASSSSSGRDAQYF,TRBJ2-3,TRBD2,.,14,TRBV2
TGTGCCAGCAGTTCTGTGGACCCGAACACCGGGGAGCTGTTTTTT,CASSSVDPNTGELFF,TRBJ2-2,.,.,15,TRBV7-9
TGCGCCAGCAGCCAAAGAGAGGTCCAAGAGACCCAGTACTTC,CASSQREVQETQYF,TRBJ2-5,.,.,14,TRBV4-1
TGTGCCAGCAGACCTGACAGGGGGAATGAAAAACTGTTTTTT,CASRPDRGNEKLFF,TRBJ1-4,TRBD1,many,14,TRBV2
TGTGCCAGCAGTCCCGGGACAGGGGCGAACTATGGCTACACCTTC,CASSPGTGANYGYTF,TRBJ1-2,TRBD1,few,15,TRBV10-3
TGTGCCAGCAGCTCCCGGACCACCGGGAAGCTGTTTTTT,CASSSRTTGKLFF,TRBJ2-2,.,.,13,TRBV7-2
TGTGCCAGCAGTGAAGGGGAAGGCTACACCTTC,CASSEGEGYTF,TRBJ1-2,.,medium-sized,11,TRBV25-1
TGTGCCAGCACGTCCACCGGGGAGCTGTTTTTT,CASTSTGELFF,TRBJ2-2,.,many,11,TRBV7-8
TGTGCCAGCACCTTCGGGGAACGCGAGCAGTACTTC,CASTFGEREQYF,TRBJ2-7,.,many,12,TRBV7-8
TGTGCCAGCAGTCAGAACAGGGGATGGCAGCCCCAGCATTTT,CASSQNRGWQPQHF,TRBJ1-5,TRBD1,few,14,TRBV10-3
TGTGCTAGTGGTTCTCTGAGGGGTCCCGATGGCTACACCTTC,CASGSLRGPDGYTF,TRBJ1-2,.,.,14,TRBV12-5
TGTGCCAGCAGCTTGGGGGTGACTAGCGGGAGAGAGCAGTACTTC,CASSLGVTSGREQYF,TRBJ2-7,TRBD2,few,15,TRBV14
TGTGCCACCAGTGATTCGGCCAGGACCTACGAGCAGTACTTC,CATSDSARTYEQYF,TRBJ2-7,.,.,14,TRBV24-1
TGTGCCAGCAGCTTATCTCCGGCGGAGACCCAGTACTTC,CASSLSPAETQYF,TRBJ2-5,.,many,13,TRBV7-2
TGTGCCAGCAGGTACAGGGGAGAACAGCCCCAGCATTTT,CASRYRGEQPQHF,TRBJ1-5,TRBD1,many,13,TRBV2
TGTGCCAGCAGCGTAGGGGGGGGCGACGGGGAGACCCAGTACTTC,CASSVGGGDGETQYF,TRBJ2-5,.,few,15,TRBV9
TGTGCCATTACTAGCGGGGCGAAACCCTATGGCTACACCTTC,CAITSGAKPYGYTF,TRBJ1-2,.,.,14,TRBV2
TGCGCCAGCAGCGGGCTGAATAGAAAGGTGGAGACCCAGTACTTC,CASSGLNRKVETQYF,TRBJ2-5,.,.,15,TRBV7-3
TGTGCCTTCCTAAGGGGGAGGGAGCAGTACTTC,CAFLRGREQYF,TRBJ2-7,.,once,11,TRBV7-8
TGTGCCAGCAGCCCCGGACCGACATATGGAGGCTATGGCTACACCTTC,CASSPGPTYGGYGYTF,TRBJ1-2,.,.,16,TRBV14
TGTGCCAGCAGCCCCCCCGGGACTCGCCGAGGTCAGCCCCAGCATTTT,CASSPPGTRRGQPQHF,TRBJ1-5,.,.,16,TRBV7-8
TGCAGCGCCGACGGGATATACCAAGAGACCCAGTACTTC,CSADGIYQETQYF,TRBJ2-5,.,few,13,TRBV29-1
TGTGCCAGTAGTATTTTGCTAGCGGCCTCCTCTGGGGCCAACGTCCTGACTTTC,CASSILLAASSGANVLTF,TRBJ2-6,TRBD2,.,18,TRBV19
TGTGCCTGGAGCGAGACTAGCGGGAGGGCTATTGAGACCCAGTACTTC,CAWSETSGRAIETQYF,TRBJ2-5,TRBD2,.,16,TRBV24-1
TGCAGTGCTCGGGACGCGGCTAGCGGGAGTATCTACGAGCAGTACTTC,CSARDAASGSIYEQYF,TRBJ2-7,TRBD2,.,16,TRBV20-1
TGCAGTGCTAGGGGATTGGAGGGCAATCAGCCCCAGCATTTT,CSARGLEGNQPQHF,TRBJ1-5,.,.,14,TRBV20-1
TGTGCCAGCACCCGGGGTATCGGCTATGGCTACACCTTC,CASTRGIGYGYTF,TRBJ1-2,.,few,13,TRBV7-9
TGTGCCAGCAGCCAAGATGGAGTCGGGGGCTACACCTTC,CASSQDGVGGYTF,TRBJ1-2,.,few,13,TRBV3-1
TGTGCCATCAGTGAGTCAGGAGGGATCGGGGCCAACGTCCTGACTTTC,CAISESGGIGANVLTF,TRBJ2-6,.,many,16,TRBV10-3